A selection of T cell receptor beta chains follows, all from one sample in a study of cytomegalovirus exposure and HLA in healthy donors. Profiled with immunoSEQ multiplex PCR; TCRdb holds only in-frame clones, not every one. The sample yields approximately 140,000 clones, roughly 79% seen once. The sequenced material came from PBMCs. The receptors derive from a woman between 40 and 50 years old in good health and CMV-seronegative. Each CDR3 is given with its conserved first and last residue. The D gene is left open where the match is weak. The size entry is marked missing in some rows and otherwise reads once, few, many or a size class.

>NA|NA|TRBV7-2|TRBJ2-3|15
TGTGCCAGCAGCCGATCGTATAGCGGATCAGATACGCAGTATTTT
CASSRSYSGSDTQYF
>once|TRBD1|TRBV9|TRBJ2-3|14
TGTGCCAGCACAGGACAGGGACACACAGATACGCAGTATTTT
CASTGQGHTDTQYF
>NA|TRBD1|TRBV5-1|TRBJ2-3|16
TGCGCCAGCAGCCTACTGACAGGGTCTAGCACAGATACGCAGTATTTT
CASSLLTGSSTDTQYF
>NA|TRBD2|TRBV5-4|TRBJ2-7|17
TGTGCCAGCAGCTCATTCCCCGCCGTCGTAGCGGGATACGAGCAGTACTTC
CASSSFPAVVAGYEQYF
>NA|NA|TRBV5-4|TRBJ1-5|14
TGTGCCAGCAGTCTGGGGGGAGGGATGCACTCCCAGCATTTT
CASSLGGGMHSQHF
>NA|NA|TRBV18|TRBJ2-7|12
TGTGCCAGCTCGTCCGGGTTTGACGAGCAGTACTTC
CASSSGFDEQYF
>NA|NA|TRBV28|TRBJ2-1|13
TGTGCCAGCAGTTTTCCGCAGACGGGTGAGCAGTTCTTC
CASSFPQTGEQFF
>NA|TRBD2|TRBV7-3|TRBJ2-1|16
TGTGCCAGCAGCTTCTTTGGCGGGAGCTCCTACAATGAGCAGTTCTTC
CASSFFGGSSYNEQFF
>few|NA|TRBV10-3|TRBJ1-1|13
TGTGCCATCCAGGCAGGGTATGGTACTGAAGCTTTCTTT
CAIQAGYGTEAFF
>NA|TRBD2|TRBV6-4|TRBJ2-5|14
TGTGCCAGCAGTGGGACTAGCGGGAAACAGACCCAGTACTTC
CASSGTSGKQTQYF
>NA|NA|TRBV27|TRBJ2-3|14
TGTGCCAGCAGTTCAAAGGGGCGTGCAGATACGCAGTATTTT
CASSSKGRADTQYF
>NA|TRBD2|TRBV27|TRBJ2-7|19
TGTGCCAGCAGTTTATTGAAATCCTTACTAGCGGGAGGGCCCTACGAGCAGTACTTC
CASSLLKSLLAGGPYEQYF
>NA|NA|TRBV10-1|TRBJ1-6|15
TGCGCCAGGACGGACAGACGACCCCGTGGTTCACCCCTCCACTTT
CARTDRRPRGSPLHF
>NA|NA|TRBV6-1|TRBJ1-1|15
TGTGCCAGCAGGACCCCCTATCTGACAGACACTGAAGCTTTCTTT
CASRTPYLTDTEAFF
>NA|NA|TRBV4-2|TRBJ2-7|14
TGTGCCAGCAGCCAAGATTCGGGTTCCTACGAGCAGTACTTC
CASSQDSGSYEQYF
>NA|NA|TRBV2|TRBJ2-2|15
TGTGCCAGCAGTGGACAGGTTGTAAACACCGGGGAGCTGTTTTTT
CASSGQVVNTGELFF
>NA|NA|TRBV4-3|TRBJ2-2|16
TGCGCCAGCAGCCAAGCTTTGAGGAAGAACACCGGGGAGCTGTTTTTT
CASSQALRKNTGELFF
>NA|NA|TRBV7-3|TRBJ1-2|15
TGTGCCAGCAGCTTAACGCACGGCAGAGGCTATGGCTACACCTTC
CASSLTHGRGYGYTF
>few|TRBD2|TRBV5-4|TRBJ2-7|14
TGTGCCAGCAGCTTGGGCGGGAGGGCCGGCGAGCAGTACTTC
CASSLGGRAGEQYF
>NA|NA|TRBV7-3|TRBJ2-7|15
TGTGCCAGCAGCTCCTGGGGGGAATCCCAATACGAGCAGTACTTC
CASSSWGESQYEQYF
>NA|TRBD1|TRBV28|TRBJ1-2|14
TGTGCCAGCAGTTTAGGAGGACAGGGGTTTGGCTACACCTTC
CASSLGGQGFGYTF
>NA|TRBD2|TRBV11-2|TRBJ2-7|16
TGTGCCAGCAGCTTAGGTGGCCTAGCGGGTTCCTACGAGCAGTACTTC
CASSLGGLAGSYEQYF
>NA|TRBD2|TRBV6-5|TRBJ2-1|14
TGTGCCAGCAGTTACTTGGATGGGGCGGGGAGGGAGTTCTTC
CASSYLDGAGREFF
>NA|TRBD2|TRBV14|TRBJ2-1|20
TGTGCCAGCAGCCCCGAACGGACTAGCGGGATACTTTTCTCCTACAATGAGCAGTTCTTC
CASSPERTSGILFSYNEQFF
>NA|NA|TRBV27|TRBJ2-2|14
TGTGCCAGCAGTTACAGGGATGGCACCGGGGAGCTGTTTTTT
CASSYRDGTGELFF
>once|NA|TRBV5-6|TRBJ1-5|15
TGTGCCAGCAGCTTGCGGGCAGGGGGCAATCAGCCCCAGCATTTT
CASSLRAGGNQPQHF
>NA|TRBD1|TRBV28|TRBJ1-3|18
TGTGCCAGCAGTTTATCACTGGACAGGGAAGAGGATGGAAACACCATATATTTT
CASSLSLDREEDGNTIYF
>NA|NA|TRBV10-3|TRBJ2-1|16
TGTGCCATCAGTCGGCACCAGGAGGTCGGCGACAATGAGCAGTTCTTC
CAISRHQEVGDNEQFF
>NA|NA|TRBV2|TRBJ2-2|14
TGTGCCAGCATTTACCAGCGGAGCACCGGGGAGCTGTTTTTT
CASIYQRSTGELFF
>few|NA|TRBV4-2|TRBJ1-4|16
TGTGCCAGCAGCCAAGATCGGGCCAGGGGATCTGAAAAACTGTTTTTT
CASSQDRARGSEKLFF
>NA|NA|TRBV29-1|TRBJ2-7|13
TGCAGCGTTCGGCGGCTACTCTCCTACGAGCAGTACTTC
CSVRRLLSYEQYF
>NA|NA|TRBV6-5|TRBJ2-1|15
TGTGCCAGCAGTTACGAGGGAGGTATTTCGAGTGAGCAGTTCTTC
CASSYEGGISSEQFF
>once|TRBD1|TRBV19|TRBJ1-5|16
TGTGCCAGTAGTTCCCACAGGGGGCATAGCAATCAGCCCCAGCATTTT
CASSSHRGHSNQPQHF
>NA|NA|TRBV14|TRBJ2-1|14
TGTGCCAGCAGCCCATATAGCTCCTACAATGAGCAGTTCTTC
CASSPYSSYNEQFF
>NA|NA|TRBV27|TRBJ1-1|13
TGTGCCAGCAGTTCCGTACAGGGAACTGAAGCTTTCTTT
CASSSVQGTEAFF
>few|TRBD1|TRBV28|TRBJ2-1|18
TGTGCCAGCAGTTTTGACAGGGTATCCATCTCCTACTACAATGAGCAGTTCTTC
CASSFDRVSISYYNEQFF
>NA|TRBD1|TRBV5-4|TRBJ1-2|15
TGTGCCAGCAGCAATTACGGGACAGGGGTCTATGGCTACACCTTC
CASSNYGTGVYGYTF
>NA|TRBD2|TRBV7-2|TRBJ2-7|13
TGTGCCAGCAGCTTAACCGGGACTAGCGGGAACTTCTTC
CASSLTGTSGNFF
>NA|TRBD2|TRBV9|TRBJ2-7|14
TGTGCCAGCAGTTTTAGCGGGAGTGGCTACGAGCAGTACTTC
CASSFSGSGYEQYF
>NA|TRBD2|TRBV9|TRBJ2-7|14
TGTGCCAGCAGCGTACAGGGAGGGCCAGGAGAGCAGTACTTC
CASSVQGGPGEQYF
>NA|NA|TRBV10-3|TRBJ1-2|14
TGTGCCATCAGTGAGTCGAGCCAGGGTTATGGCTACACCTTC
CAISESSQGYGYTF
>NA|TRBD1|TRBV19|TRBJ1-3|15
TGTGCCAGTAGTGCTGACAGGGTCTCTGGAAACACCATATATTTT
CASSADRVSGNTIYF
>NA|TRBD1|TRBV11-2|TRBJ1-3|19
TGTGCCAGCAGCTCCATTAAAAACAACAGGGGGCGATTTGGAAACACCATATATTTT
CASSSIKNNRGRFGNTIYF
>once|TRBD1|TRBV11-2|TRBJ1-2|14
TGTGCCAGCAGCGGGGACAGGAGAGACTATGGCTACACCTTC
CASSGDRRDYGYTF
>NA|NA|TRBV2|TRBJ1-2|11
TGTGCCAACGACAGAACCTATGGCTACACCTTC
CANDRTYGYTF
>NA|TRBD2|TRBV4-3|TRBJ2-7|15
TGCGCCAGCAGCCAAGTTCTAGCGGCCACCTACGAGCAGTACTTC
CASSQVLAATYEQYF
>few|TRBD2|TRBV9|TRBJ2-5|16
TGTGCCAGCAGCGTTGGTGACGGCGGGAGAGGAAAGACCCAGTACTTC
CASSVGDGGRGKTQYF
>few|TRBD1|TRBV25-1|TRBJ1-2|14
TGTGCCAGCGTGGGTCGAGACAGGGTAGATGGCTACACCTTC
CASVGRDRVDGYTF